Below are 13 T cell receptor beta chains sequenced from a single sample in a study of T-cell memory formation after mild COVID-19. TCRdb used MiXCR to reprocess the 5' RACE reads, holding one entry per CDR3 protein. Of 530,000 or so distinct CDR3 sequences listed, 17% are singletons. Specimen: PBMCs or a T cell subset sorted from them (not recorded which). These receptors all come from an adult woman who had mild COVID-19 (a few samples of this study predate the infection). Cell type and time point are not known.

In this sample, this clonotype turned up a few times. J is TRBJ2-2 and V is TRBV5-1; possible D gene TRBD2, 5 bases. CDR3 size: 16 residues. The V gene's germline CDR1 is SGHRS and CDR2 YFSETQ. Trimming removed 0 bases at V and 5 bases at J, with 14 bases between. The CDR3 region is CASSLVGFGGTGELFF. The CDR3 bases are TGCGCCAGCAGCTTGGTTGGCTTCGGCGGGACCGGGGAGCTGTTTTTT.

This clonotype was detected ten times or more. The gene calls are TRBV12-3 or TRBV12-4 and TRBJ1-4, with a possible D match to TRBD1 (5 bases). Trimming took 6 bases from V and 8 from J, leaving 13 bases between them. The CDR3 has 13 amino acids. In DNA form, the CDR3 reads TGTGCCAGCAGCCCACGACAGTCCGAAAAACTGTTTTTT. The encoded protein is CASSPRQSEKLFF.

In its sample, this clonotype was seen a few times. One end of the junction varies from germline; a read error may be responsible. The rearrangement uses TRBV12-3 or TRBV12-4 and TRBJ2-1, with TRBD1 identical over 9 bases. The CDR3 is 13 residues long. CDR3 DNA: TGTGCCAGCTACACAGGGGGCTACGATGAGCAGTTCTTC. Translated: CASYTGGYDEQFF.

This clonotype was observed a handful of times. This chain links TRBV5-8 with TRBJ2-6; D not resolved. V was cut by 4 bases and J by 1 base, with 9 bases left in between. CDR3 length equals 15 residues. Germline assignment: CDR1 SGHTS and CDR2 YDEGEE. CDR3 region: CASSQRGSGANVLTF. CDR3 bases: TGTGCCAGCAGCCAACGTGGTTCTGGGGCCAACGTCCTGACTTTC.

Only a few counts were recorded for this clonotype. The rearrangement joins TRBV6-5 to TRBJ1-2, with D possibly being TRBD1 (5 bases). The CDR3 totals 16 residues. Trimming removed 4 bases from V and 4 bases from J, with 19 bases in between. Per germline, CDR1 MNHEY and CDR2 SVGAGI. This CDR3 reads CASSWRDRGKGYGYTF. The CDR3 DNA reads as TGTGCCAGCAGTTGGCGGGACCGGGGAAAGGGCTATGGCTACACCTTC.

This clonotype has more than one count but fewer than ten. The chain combines TRBV6-1 with TRBJ2-1; D ambiguous. Germline CDR1 and CDR2: MNHNS and SASEGT. V was clipped by 5 bases and J by 3 bases, with 8 bases between them. This CDR3 is built from 13 residues. This chain's CDR3 is CASSIVLYNEQFF. The CDR3 region has the DNA TGTGCCAGCAGTATCGTTCTCTACAATGAGCAGTTCTTC.

The V gene is TRBV10-3, the J gene TRBJ1-1; D is undetermined. Germline CDR1 reads ENHRY; CDR2 reads SYGVKD. Trimming stripped 5 bases from V and 1 base from J, with 8 bases between. The CDR3 is made up of 13 amino acids. This chain's CDR3 is CAISPHENTEAFF. The CDR3 bases are TGTGCCATCAGTCCACACGAGAACACTGAAGCTTTCTTT.

The chain has TRBV20-1 and TRBJ2-1, with D tentatively TRBD1 or TRBD2 (6 bases each). The germline V gene encodes CDR1 DFQATT and CDR2 SNEGSKA (reference sequence). Trimming left V 0 bases short and J 5 bases short, with 14 bases between. The length of the CDR3 is 15 residues. In nucleotides, the CDR3 is TGCAGTGCTAGAGATGGGGGGCGAGTGGACAATGAGCAGTTCTTC. This translates into CSARDGGRVDNEQFF.

This clonotype was seen a handful of times. The rearrangement joins TRBV5-1 to TRBJ2-1, with 7 bases fitting TRBD2. Looked up from germline, CDR1 is SGHRS and CDR2 is YFSETQ. This CDR3 region has 16 residues. V dropped 1 base and J dropped 2; count of bases not matched to a gene: 6. The CDR3 here is CASSLYSGGPYNEQFF. CDR3 DNA: TGCGCCAGCAGCTTGTATTCGGGGGGTCCCTACAATGAGCAGTTCTTC.

The rearrangement joins TRBV6-1 to TRBJ1-1; D is unclear. The CDR3 is 12 amino acids. CDR1 and CDR2 from the germline V gene are MNHNS and SASEGT. The germline V and J ends were trimmed by 3 bases and 7 bases, with 9 bases remaining between them. In nucleotides, the CDR3 is TGTGCCAGCAGTGATCCCCGGATTGAAGCTTTCTTT. Residues: CASSDPRIEAFF.

This clonotype was seen only a few times. The chain links TRBV9 to TRBJ2-4, with 9 bases that match TRBD2. The germline V gene encodes CDR1 SGDLS and CDR2 YYNGEE. This CDR3 is 16 amino acids long. V was clipped by 4 bases and J by 8 bases; unmatched bases: 13. The CDR3 protein is CASSLSSGRGIYIQYF. DNA of the CDR3: TGTGCCAGCAGCCTTAGTAGCGGGAGAGGAATATACATTCAGTACTTC.

This clonotype came up a few times. This CDR3 is CAWSPSGYEQYF. CDR3 DNA sequence: TGTGCCTGGAGCCCCAGCGGGTACGAGCAGTACTTC. The J gene is TRBJ2-7, the V gene TRBV30, with D possibly being TRBD2 (6 bases). Germline V gives CDR1 GTSNPN, CDR2 SVGIG (reference sequence). V lost 3 bases to trimming and J lost 4 bases, with 10 bases between them. This CDR3 comprises 12 residues.

The chain links TRBV11-3 to TRBJ2-7; 12 nucleotides align to TRBD1. V trimming: 5 bases; J trimming: 4 bases; junction bases outside the gene matches: 6. Looked up from germline, CDR1 is SGHNT and CDR2 is YENEEA. The CDR3 runs 15 residues. CDR3 DNA: TGTGCCAGCAGCCCGGGGACAGGGGGCTGGTACGAGCAGTACTTC. This encodes CASSPGTGGWYEQYF.